The 21 T cell receptor beta chains given below trace back to one sample, sequenced in a study of metastatic and nonmetastatic thyroid tumors. No patient had received any treatment before thyroid surgery. TCRdb reprocessed the PCR reads using MiXCR. The sample contains over 20,000 clones, approximately 30% of which appear only once. Sequencing input: blood. Receptors originate from a female donor with papillary thyroid cancer or a benign thyroid nodule (not recorded which). Some clones in this sample may be carry-over from other donors' samples.

This clone was recorded many times. This chain joins TRBV6-1 and TRBJ1-2, with 7 bases fitting TRBD1. The J segment lost 2 bases and the V segment lost 3 bases, leaving 6 bases of the junction unmatched. Per the germline V gene, CDR1 is MNHNS and CDR2 is SASEGT. This CDR3 comprises 15 residues. The CDR3 here is CASSDRRGFNYGYTF. The CDR3 DNA follows: TGTGCCAGCAGTGATCGCAGGGGGTTCAACTATGGCTACACCTTC.

This clone was counted a single time. This sequence joins TRBV9 and TRBJ2-2; TRBD1 agrees at 8 bases. The CDR3 sequence is 15 residues long. Trimming took 2 bases from V and 5 from J; bases not matched to a gene: 5. CDR1 is SGDLS and CDR2 is YYNGEE in the germline V gene. The CDR3 nucleotides read TGTGCCAGCAGCGTCTCAGGGGGCGTAACCGGGGAGCTGTTTTTT. Translated: CASSVSGGVTGELFF.

This clone was found many times. Other DNA sequences within the sample encode an identical CDR3. This chain uses TRBV28 with TRBJ2-6; 7 nucleotides agree with TRBD1. The CDR3 has 15 residues. The V gene's germline CDR1 is MDHEN and CDR2 SYDVKM. J lost 4 bases, V lost 6 bases, and 6 bases had no gene match. The CDR3 DNA is TGTGCCAGCAGCCCCACAGGGGCCGGGGCCAACGTCCTGACTTTC. Amino acid sequence: CASSPTGAGANVLTF.

This clone was counted only a few times. The V call is TRBV27, the J call TRBJ2-7; D is undetermined. From germline, CDR1 is MNHEY and CDR2 SMNVEV (reference sequence). The CDR3 sequence is 13 residues long. V was cut by 3 bases and J by 3 bases, with 9 bases left in between. CDR3 nucleotides: TGTGCCAGCAGTTTGGGCGGCTTCTACGAGCAGTACTTC. It specifies CASSLGGFYEQYF.

The chain links TRBV19 to TRBJ1-1; no firm D call. This CDR3 comprises 14 residues. V was shortened by 6 bases and J by 6 bases, with 17 bases between the two germline ends. The germline gives CDR1 LNHDA, CDR2 SQIVND (reference sequence). The CDR3 here is CASRGVLSNAEAFF. Here the CDR3 DNA reads TGTGCCAGTAGAGGAGTCCTCTCAAACGCTGAAGCTTTCTTT.

This clone was recorded at least ten times. V usage is TRBV12-3 or TRBV12-4 and J usage is TRBJ2-1; TRBD2 is a possible D gene (5 bases). The CDR3 is 12 amino acids. V was pared by 6 bases and J by 9 bases, with 12 bases between. CDR3 sequence reads: CASRRVRSEQFF. The CDR3 DNA follows: TGTGCCAGCAGGAGGGTTCGGAGTGAGCAGTTCTTC.

This clone is medium-sized (0.01 to 0.1%) by share. V is TRBV5-1 and J is TRBJ2-1; D is unresolved. The CDR3 contains 15 residues. From germline, CDR1 is SGHRS and CDR2 YFSETQ. V was cut by 0 bases and J by 4 bases, with 11 bases left in between. The CDR3 protein is CASSLGGLGYNEQFF. The CDR3 DNA reads TGCGCCAGCAGCTTGGGTGGCTTGGGATACAATGAGCAGTTCTTC.

V gene TRBV6-1 combines with J gene TRBJ1-2; the match to TRBD1 covers 7 bases. Germline lookup yields CDR1 MNHNS and CDR2 SASEGT. This CDR3 is 16 amino acids long. The V gene end was trimmed by 0 bases and the J gene end by 7 bases; junction bases not matched to a gene: 11. The CDR3 here is CASSEAQPGGFSGYTF. The CDR3 DNA reads as TGTGCCAGCAGTGAAGCGCAGCCAGGGGGATTCTCTGGCTACACCTTC.

This clone was seen only a few times. This sequence joins TRBV6-1 and TRBJ2-3; TRBD2 matches at 10 bases. This CDR3 has 14 amino acids. CDR1 is MNHNS and CDR2 is SASEGT in the germline V gene. The ends lost 4 bases at V and 8 bases at J; junction bases unmatched: 6. The CDR3 region is CASSASGGGGTQYF. CDR3 bases: TGTGCCAGCAGTGCTAGCGGGGGCGGGGGTACGCAGTATTTT.

J is TRBJ2-7 and V is TRBV9, with D unclear. The CDR3 sequence is 14 residues long. Germline values: CDR1 SGDLS, CDR2 YYNGEE. The V end was cut by 0 bases, the J end by 6 bases, with 13 bases between. The CDR3 sequence: CASSVGVSPGEQYF. The CDR3 DNA reads as TGTGCCAGCAGCGTAGGCGTCTCCCCCGGCGAGCAGTACTTC.

Ten or more counts support this clone. The J gene is TRBJ1-2, the V gene TRBV27, with 8 bases identical to TRBD1. This CDR3 region has 17 residues. V shed 2 bases, J shed 4 bases, and the junction held 12 bases outside the gene matches. Germline CDR1 reads MNHEY; CDR2 reads SMNVEV (reference sequence). The CDR3 sequence: CASSLTPSGQGRYGYTF. The CDR3, as DNA: TGTGCCAGCAGTTTAACCCCCTCCGGACAGGGTCGCTATGGCTACACCTTC.

This clone was found many times. Here the CDR3 reads CSASRKSGVEETQYF. The CDR3 DNA reads as TGCAGTGCTTCCAGAAAAAGCGGGGTTGAAGAGACCCAGTACTTC. The V call is TRBV20-1, the J call TRBJ2-5; 7 bases agree with TRBD2. Germline V gives CDR1 DFQATT, CDR2 SNEGSKA (reference sequence). This CDR3 contains 15 residues. With V trimmed by 5 bases and J by 3 bases, 12 bases remained unmatched.

CDR3 DNA sequence: TGTGCCCGTACCGGGACTAGCGAGAACACCGGGGAGCTGTTTTTT. It yields the protein CARTGTSENTGELFF. The chain joins TRBV7-9 to TRBJ2-2; 10 nucleotides line up with TRBD2. The CDR3 has 15 residues. The V and J ends lost 11 bases and 1 base, in that order; junction bases with no gene match: 7. Germline V lookup: CDR1 SEHNR, CDR2 FQNEAQ (reference sequence).

This clone was seen at least ten times. V and J are TRBV9 and TRBJ2-1; a possible D gene is TRBD2 (6 bases). Trimming stripped 2 bases from V and 0 bases from J, with 12 bases between. CDR1 is SGDLS, CDR2 YYNGEE, per germline. The CDR3 has 16 amino acids. The CDR3 loop is CASSVTHGSSYNEQFF. Written as DNA, the CDR3 is TGTGCCAGCAGCGTGACACACGGGAGCTCCTACAATGAGCAGTTCTTC.

This clone appeared many times. This sequence may be a read error, since a much larger clone differs from it by one base. This same CDR3 is encoded by further DNA sequences in the sample. The J gene is TRBJ1-5, the V gene TRBV27; TRBD1 matches at 8 bases. Germline CDR1 MNHEY, CDR2 SMNVEV (reference sequence). The CDR3 loop spans 13 amino acids. The CDR3 protein is CASSQGAGQPQHF. CDR3 bases: TGTGCCAGCTCCCAGGGGGCTGGTCAGCCCCAGCATTTC.

This clone was seen a few times. This chain connects TRBV27 to TRBJ1-6, with D perhaps matching TRBD1 (6 bases). V shed 2 bases and J shed 10 bases, with 12 bases lying between them. The length of the CDR3 is 14 residues. Germline CDR1 reads MNHEY; CDR2 reads SMNVEV (reference sequence). The CDR3 DNA follows: TGTGCCAGCAGTTTAGTGGGGGCAGACTCACCCCTCCACTTT. Its translation is CASSLVGADSPLHF.

A remark on this clone: A much larger clone differs from this one at a single base, so this may be a read error. The chain has TRBV3-1 and TRBJ2-7; 7 bases map to TRBD2. This CDR3 contains 15 residues. Per germline, CDR1 LGHDT and CDR2 YNNKEL (reference sequence). Trimming took 4 bases from V and 6 from J; bases not matched to a gene: 12. CDR3 sequence: CASSPPAGAGGEQYF. The DNA of the CDR3 is TGTGCCAGCAGCCCCCCGGCGGGAGCTGGGGGCGAGCAGTACTTC.

Regarding this clone: Because the CDR3 is missing its conserved closing phenylalanine or tryptophan, this is likely a read error. It is unclear where the CDR3 begins or ends on the DNA, so no DNA is shown, and the CDR3 is as TCRdb lists it. The CDR3: CASSAEWNTEPFL. The chain has TRBV27 and TRBJ1-1. Termini included, the CDR3 measures 13 amino acids. Germline V lookup: CDR1 MNHEY, CDR2 SMNVEV (reference sequence).

This clone has only one observation. V gene TRBV5-1 combines with J gene TRBJ2-7; 7 nucleotides agree with TRBD1. CDR1 SGHRS and CDR2 YFSETQ come from the germline V gene. CDR3 length: 14 residues. Trimming removed 4 bases from V and 7 bases from J; junction bases left unmatched: 11. The DNA for the CDR3 is TGCGCCAGCAGCACGGGACAGCTTGAAGGTGAGCAGTACTTC. Translating gives CASSTGQLEGEQYF.

By frequency in the sample, this clone is medium-sized. As DNA, the CDR3 is TGTGCCAGTAGTAACCCCGGGACAGTATCGCATGAGCAGTTCTTC. Translation: CASSNPGTVSHEQFF. The gene calls are TRBV19 and TRBJ2-1, with 7 bases that match TRBD1. Germline values: CDR1 LNHDA, CDR2 SQIVND (reference sequence). Trimming took 4 bases from V and 8 from J; bases not matched to a gene: 11. CDR3 length: 15 residues.

This clone is medium-sized within its sample. The chain couples TRBV6-1 to TRBJ1-1, with D hard to call. CDR3 size: 13 residues. Germline CDR1 is MNHNS and CDR2 is SASEGT. Trimming removed 5 bases at V and 4 bases at J, with 11 bases between. This chain's CDR3 is CASSHPRPTEAFF. The DNA for the CDR3 is TGTGCCAGCAGTCACCCCCGGCCCACTGAAGCTTTCTTT.